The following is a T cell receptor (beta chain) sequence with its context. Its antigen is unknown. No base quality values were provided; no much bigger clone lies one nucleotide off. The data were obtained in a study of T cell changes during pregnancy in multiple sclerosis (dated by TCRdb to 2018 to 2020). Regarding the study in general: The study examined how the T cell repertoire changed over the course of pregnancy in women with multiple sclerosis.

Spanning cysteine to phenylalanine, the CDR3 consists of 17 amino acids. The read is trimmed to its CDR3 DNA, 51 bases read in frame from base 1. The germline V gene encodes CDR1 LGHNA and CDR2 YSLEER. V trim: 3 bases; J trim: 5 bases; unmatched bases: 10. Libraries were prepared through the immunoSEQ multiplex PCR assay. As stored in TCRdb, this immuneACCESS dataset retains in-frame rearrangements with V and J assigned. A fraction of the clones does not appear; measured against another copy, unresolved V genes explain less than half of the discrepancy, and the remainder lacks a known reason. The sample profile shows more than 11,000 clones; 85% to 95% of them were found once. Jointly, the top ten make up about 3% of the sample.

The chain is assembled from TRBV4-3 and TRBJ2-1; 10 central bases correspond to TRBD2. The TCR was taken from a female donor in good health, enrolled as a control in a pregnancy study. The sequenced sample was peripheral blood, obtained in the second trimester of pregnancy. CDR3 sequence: CASSQDILAGDNNEQFF. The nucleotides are TGCGCCAGCAGCCAGGATATTCTAGCGGGAGATAACAATGAGCAGTTCTTC.